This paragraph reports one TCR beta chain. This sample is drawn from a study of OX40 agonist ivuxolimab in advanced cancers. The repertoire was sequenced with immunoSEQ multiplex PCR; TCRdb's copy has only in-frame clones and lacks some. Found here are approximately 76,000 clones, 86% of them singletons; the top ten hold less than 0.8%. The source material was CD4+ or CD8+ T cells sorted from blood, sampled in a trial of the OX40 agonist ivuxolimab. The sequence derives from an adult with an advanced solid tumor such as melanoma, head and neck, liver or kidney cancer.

CDR3 nucleotides: TGTGCCAGCAGCGTAGCTTGGACAGGGACGTCTGGAAACACCATATATTTT. This gives the protein CASSVAWTGTSGNTIYF. This chain uses TRBV9 with TRBJ1-3, with 8 bases that match TRBD1. The CDR3 is 17 residues long. Trimming cost V 0 bases and J 1 base; bases outside gene matches: 6. The V gene's germline CDR1 is SGDLS and CDR2 YYNGEE. The variable domain in full, with the rest retrieved from reference TRBV9 and TRBJ1-3, is DSGVTQTPKHLITATGQRVTLRCSPRSGDLSVYWYQQSLDQGLQFLIQYYNGEERAKGNILERFSAQQFPDLHSELNLSSLELGDSALYFCASSVAWTGTSGNTIYFGEGSWLTVV.